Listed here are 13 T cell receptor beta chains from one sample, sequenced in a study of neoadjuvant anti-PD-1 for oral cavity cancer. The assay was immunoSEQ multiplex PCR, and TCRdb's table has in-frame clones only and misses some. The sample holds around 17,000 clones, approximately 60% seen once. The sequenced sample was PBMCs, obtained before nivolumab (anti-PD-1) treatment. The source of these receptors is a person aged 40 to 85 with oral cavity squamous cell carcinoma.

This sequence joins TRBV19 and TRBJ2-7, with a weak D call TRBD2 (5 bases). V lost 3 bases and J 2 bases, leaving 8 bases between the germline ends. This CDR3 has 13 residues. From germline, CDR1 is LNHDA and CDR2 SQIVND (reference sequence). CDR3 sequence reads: CASSISETYEQYF. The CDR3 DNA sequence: TGTGCCAGTAGTATTAGCGAGACCTACGAGCAGTACTTC.

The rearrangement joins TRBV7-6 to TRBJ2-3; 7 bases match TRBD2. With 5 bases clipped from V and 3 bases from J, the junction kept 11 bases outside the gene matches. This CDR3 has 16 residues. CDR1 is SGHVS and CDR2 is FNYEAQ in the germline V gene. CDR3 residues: CASSPLAMVSTDTQYF. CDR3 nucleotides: TGTGCCAGCAGCCCACTAGCGATGGTCTCGACAGATACGCAGTATTTT.

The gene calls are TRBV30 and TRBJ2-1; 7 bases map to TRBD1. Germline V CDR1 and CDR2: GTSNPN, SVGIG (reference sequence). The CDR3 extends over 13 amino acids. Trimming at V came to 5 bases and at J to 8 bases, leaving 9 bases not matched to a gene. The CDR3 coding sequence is TGTGCCTGGGCTATCGACAGGGACGATGAGCAGTTCTTC. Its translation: CAWAIDRDDEQFF.

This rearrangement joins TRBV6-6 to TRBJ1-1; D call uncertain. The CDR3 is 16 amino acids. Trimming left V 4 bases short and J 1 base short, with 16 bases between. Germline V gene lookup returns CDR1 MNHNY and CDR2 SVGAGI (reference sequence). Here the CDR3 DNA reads TGTGCCAGCAGTTCGCCCGGGCAGCCGGCGAACACTGAAGCTTTCTTT. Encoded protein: CASSSPGQPANTEAFF.

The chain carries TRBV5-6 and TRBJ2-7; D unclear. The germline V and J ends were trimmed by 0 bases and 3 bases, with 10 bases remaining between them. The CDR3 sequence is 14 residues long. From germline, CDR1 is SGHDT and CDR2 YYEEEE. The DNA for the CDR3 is TGTGCCAGCAGCTTGGACCGTTCTCTCTACGAGCAGTACTTC. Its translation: CASSLDRSLYEQYF.

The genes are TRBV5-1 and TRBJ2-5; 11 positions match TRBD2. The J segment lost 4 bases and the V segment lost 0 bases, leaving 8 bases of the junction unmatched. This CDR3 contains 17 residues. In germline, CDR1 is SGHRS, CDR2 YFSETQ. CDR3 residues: CASSLGESTSGIETQYF. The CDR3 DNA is TGCGCCAGCAGCTTGGGGGAATCGACTAGCGGGATAGAGACCCAGTACTTC. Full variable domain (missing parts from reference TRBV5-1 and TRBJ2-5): KAGVTQTPRYLIKTRGQQVTLSCSPISGHRSVSWYQQTPGQGLQFLFEYFSETQRNKGNFPGRFSGRQFSNSRSEMNVSTLELGDSALYLCASSLGESTSGIETQYFGPGTRLLVL.

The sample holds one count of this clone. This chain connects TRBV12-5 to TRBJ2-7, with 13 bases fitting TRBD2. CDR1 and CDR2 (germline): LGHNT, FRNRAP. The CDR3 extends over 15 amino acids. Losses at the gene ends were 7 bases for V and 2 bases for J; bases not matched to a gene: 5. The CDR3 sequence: CASAPGTSGTYEQYF. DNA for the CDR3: TGTGCTAGTGCCCCCGGGACTAGCGGGACCTACGAGCAGTACTTC.

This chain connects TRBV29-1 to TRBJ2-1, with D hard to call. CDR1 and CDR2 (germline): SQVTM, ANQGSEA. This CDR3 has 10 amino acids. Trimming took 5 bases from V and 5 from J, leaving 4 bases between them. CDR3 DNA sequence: TGCAGCGTTCGACACAATGAGCAGTTCTTC. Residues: CSVRHNEQFF.

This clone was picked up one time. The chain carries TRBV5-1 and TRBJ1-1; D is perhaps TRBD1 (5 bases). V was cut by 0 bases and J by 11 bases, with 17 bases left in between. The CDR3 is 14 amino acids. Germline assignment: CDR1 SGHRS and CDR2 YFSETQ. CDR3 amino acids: CASSLGGGAMWAFF. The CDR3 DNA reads TGCGCCAGCAGCTTGGGTGGAGGGGCGATGTGGGCTTTCTTT.

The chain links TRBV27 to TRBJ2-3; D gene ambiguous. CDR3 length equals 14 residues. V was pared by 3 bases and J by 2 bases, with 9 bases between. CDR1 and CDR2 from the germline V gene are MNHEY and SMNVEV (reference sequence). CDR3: CASSFSPLTDTQYF. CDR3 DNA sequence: TGTGCCAGCAGTTTTTCTCCTCTCACAGATACGCAGTATTTT.

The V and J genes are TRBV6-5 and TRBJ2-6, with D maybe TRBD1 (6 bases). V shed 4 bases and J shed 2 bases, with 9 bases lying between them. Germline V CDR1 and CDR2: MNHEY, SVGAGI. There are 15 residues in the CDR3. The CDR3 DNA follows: TGTGCCAGCAGTTCCCACAGGGCTGGGGCCAACGTCCTGACTTTC. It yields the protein CASSSHRAGANVLTF.

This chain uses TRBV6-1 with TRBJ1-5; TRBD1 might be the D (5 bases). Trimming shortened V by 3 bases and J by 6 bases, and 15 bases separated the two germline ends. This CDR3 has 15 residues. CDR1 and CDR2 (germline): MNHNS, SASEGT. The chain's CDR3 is CASSDGTAWGQPQHF. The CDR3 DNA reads TGTGCCAGCAGTGATGGGACGGCGTGGGGTCAGCCCCAGCATTTT.

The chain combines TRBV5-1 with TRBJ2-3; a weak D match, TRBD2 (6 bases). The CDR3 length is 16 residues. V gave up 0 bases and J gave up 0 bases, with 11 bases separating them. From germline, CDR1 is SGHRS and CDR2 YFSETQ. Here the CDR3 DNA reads TGCGCCAGCAGCTTGGGGGGTGCGGGAAGCACAGATACGCAGTATTTT. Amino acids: CASSLGGAGSTDTQYF.